The 19 T cell receptor beta chains listed next were all sequenced from one sample in a study of T cells after yellow fever vaccination. TCRdb used MiXCR to reprocess the 5' RACE reads, holding one entry per CDR3 protein. The data contain about 350,000 distinct CDR3 sequences, around 8.1% of them seen just once; the ten biggest clones take up approximately 16%. The sample in question was PBMCs, obtained roughly 45 days after the first yellow fever vaccination. The receptors shown here come from a man between 18 and 35 years old who received the YFV17D yellow fever vaccine.

This clonotype was counted between two and nine times. This chain uses TRBV20-1 with TRBJ2-3, with 8 nucleotides matching TRBD1. The CDR3 covers 13 residues. Looked up from germline, CDR1 is DFQATT and CDR2 is SNEGSKA (reference sequence). The trim removed 8 bases at V and 1 base at J, leaving 5 bases unmatched. The DNA for the CDR3 is TGCAGTTTTAAGGGACAGGGCACAGATACGCAGTATTTT. Its translation is CSFKGQGTDTQYF.

The chain links TRBV3-1 to TRBJ1-2; perhaps TRBD1 as D (5 bases). Trimming took 4 bases from V and 5 from J, leaving 14 bases between them. CDR3 length equals 14 residues. CDR1 is LGHDT, CDR2 YNNKEL, per germline (reference sequence). For the CDR3, the DNA is TGTGCCAGCAGCCGCGGCGAGGGGCTGTATGGCTACACCTTC. This codes for CASSRGEGLYGYTF.

This clonotype has more than one count but fewer than ten. The genes are TRBV7-2 and TRBJ2-3; 9 nucleotides align to TRBD2. J was trimmed by 4 bases and V by 3 bases; bases with no gene match: 5. Per the germline V gene, CDR1 is SGHTA and CDR2 is FQGNSA. There are 15 residues in the CDR3. The CDR3 nucleotides read TGTGCCAGCAGCTTCGGTAGCGGGGGAGCAGATACGCAGTATTTT. Its protein is CASSFGSGGADTQYF.

This clonotype has at least ten counts. This chain links TRBV12-3 or TRBV12-4 with TRBJ2-1; tentative D call: TRBD2 (6 bases). The CDR3 is made up of 13 amino acids. V was cut by 2 bases and J by 7 bases, with 9 bases left in between. The CDR3 is CASSLLRGNEQFF. The DNA for the CDR3 is TGTGCCAGCAGTTTATTGCGGGGTAATGAGCAGTTCTTC.

The table lists this clonotype with a few counts. The chain couples TRBV6-2 or TRBV6-3 to TRBJ2-3; TRBD2 might be the D (6 bases). The CDR3 runs 15 residues. V was clipped by 2 bases and J by 2 bases, with 11 bases between them. Germline-derived CDR1 and CDR2 are MNHEY and SVGEGT. This CDR3 reads CASSYLATLTDTQYF. CDR3 DNA: TGTGCCAGCAGTTACCTAGCGACCCTCACAGATACGCAGTATTTT.

J is TRBJ1-5 and V is TRBV27, with a possible D match to TRBD1 (5 bases). Per the germline V gene, CDR1 is MNHEY and CDR2 is SMNVEV (reference sequence). CDR3 length equals 16 residues. V was shortened by 0 bases and J by 4 bases, with 13 bases between the two germline ends. The CDR3 nucleotides read TGTGCCAGCAGTTTATCTTATTCGGGGGGGAATCAGCCCCAGCATTTT. Amino acid sequence: CASSLSYSGGNQPQHF.

This clonotype was detected a few times. V is TRBV20-1 and J is TRBJ2-3; 12 bases fit TRBD2. The J segment lost 5 bases and the V segment lost 3 bases, leaving 6 bases of the junction unmatched. This CDR3 contains 15 residues. In germline, CDR1 is DFQATT, CDR2 SNEGSKA (reference sequence). CDR3 nucleotide sequence: TGCAGTGCTAGCATAACTAGCGGGGGGTTAGATACGCAGTATTTT. The encoded protein is CSASITSGGLDTQYF.

The chain recombines TRBV20-1 with TRBJ1-6; D gene ambiguous. The germline V gene has CDR1 DFQATT and CDR2 SNEGSKA (reference sequence). Trimming pared 5 bases from V and 7 bases from J, leaving 9 bases between. The CDR3 is made up of 12 amino acids. The chain's CDR3 is CSAGGLNSPLHF. The CDR3 DNA is TGCAGTGCTGGAGGGTTAAATTCACCCCTCCACTTT.

This clonotype turned up a few times. The chain is built from TRBV5-1 and TRBJ2-2; no reliable D call. Germline loops: CDR1 SGHRS, CDR2 YFSETQ. V lost 1 base, J lost 3 bases, and 10 bases lay in between. This CDR3 has 15 residues. CDR3 amino acids: CASSLSPPDTGELFF. The CDR3 DNA sequence: TGCGCCAGCAGCTTGTCCCCGCCAGACACCGGGGAGCTGTTTTTT.

V and J are TRBV12-3 or TRBV12-4 and TRBJ1-1, with TRBD1 matching over 11 bases. The CDR3 covers 14 residues. V shed 4 bases and J 6 bases; nucleotides not matched to a gene: 4. The CDR3 spells CASSSGQGASEAFF. For the CDR3, the DNA is TGTGCCAGCAGTTCAGGACAGGGGGCCTCTGAAGCTTTCTTT.

V usage is TRBV6-5 and J usage is TRBJ2-7; D might be TRBD1 or TRBD2, each matching 5 bases. The V end was cut by 0 bases, the J end by 0 bases, with 15 bases between. Germline CDR1 and CDR2: MNHEY and SVGAGI. The CDR3 is made up of 17 amino acids. The CDR3 loop is CASSYSGVDPSSYEQYF. Here the CDR3 DNA reads TGTGCCAGCAGTTACTCGGGGGTGGACCCGAGCTCCTACGAGCAGTACTTC.

The V and J genes are TRBV6-5 and TRBJ2-1; D may be TRBD2 (6 bases). The CDR3 length is 14 residues. The germline gives CDR1 MNHEY, CDR2 SVGAGI. V lost 5 bases and J 7 bases, leaving 15 bases between the germline ends. The CDR3 bases are TGTGCCAGCAGTACTCCGACGGGAGTGAATGAGCAGTTCTTC. It specifies CASSTPTGVNEQFF.

This clonotype was seen more than once but under ten times. The V gene is TRBV6-2 or TRBV6-3, the J gene TRBJ1-5; no firm D call. V lost 6 bases to trimming and J lost 0 bases, with 12 bases between them. The CDR3 is 15 residues long. Per germline, CDR1 MNHEY and CDR2 SVGEGT. In DNA form, the CDR3 reads TGTGCCAGCAGCTACGGAGTGGGTAGCAATCAGCCCCAGCATTTT. Its translation: CASSYGVGSNQPQHF.

The chain combines TRBV18 with TRBJ2-7, with D unclear. Trimming took off 1 base at V and 7 bases at J, with 11 bases between the two ends. Germline values: CDR1 KGHSH, CDR2 LQKENI. This CDR3 spans 13 amino acids. This chain's CDR3 is CASSPRLKGEQYV. The CDR3, as DNA: TGTGCCAGCTCACCACGGCTAAAGGGTGAGCAGTACGTC.

This clonotype was detected ten times or more. This chain connects TRBV5-1 to TRBJ1-1; 7 bases line up with TRBD1. The CDR3 sequence is 14 residues long. V shed 2 bases, J shed 5 bases, and the junction held 6 bases outside the gene matches. Looked up from germline, CDR1 is SGHRS and CDR2 is YFSETQ. CDR3 DNA: TGCGCCAGCAGCTTCGACAGGGCGGGTACTGAAGCTTTCTTT. Its translation is CASSFDRAGTEAFF.

This clonotype was observed a handful of times. The chain couples TRBV12-3 or TRBV12-4 to TRBJ1-1; maybe TRBD1 (5 bases). Between the trimmed V and J ends, which lost 0 bases and 6 bases, there was a span of 20 bases. The CDR3 totals 17 residues. The CDR3 nucleotides are TGTGCCAGCAGTTTAGCGTTCGTGGGCAGGGAAGTGCCTGAAGCTTTCTTT. Its protein is CASSLAFVGREVPEAFF.

This clonotype has more than one count but fewer than ten. This chain's CDR3 is CASSQEPKVRQYF. In nucleotides, the CDR3 is TGCGCCAGCAGCCAAGAGCCCAAGGTGAGGCAGTACTTC. This chain links TRBV4-3 with TRBJ2-7; D ambiguous. CDR1 LGHNA and CDR2 YSLEER come from the germline V gene. V was shortened by 0 bases and J by 9 bases, with 12 bases between the two germline ends. The CDR3 extends over 13 amino acids.

This clonotype was counted ten times or more. CDR3: CASSSDRAVNYGYTF. DNA of the CDR3: TGTGCCAGCAGCTCAGACAGGGCCGTCAACTATGGCTACACCTTC. The gene calls are TRBV7-9 and TRBJ1-2, with 7 bases identical to TRBD1. The trim removed 4 bases at V and 2 bases at J, leaving 7 bases unmatched. The CDR3 has 15 amino acids. CDR1 is SEHNR, CDR2 FQNEAQ, per germline (reference sequence).

V is TRBV5-6 and J is TRBJ2-1; D gene ambiguous. The CDR3 sequence is 12 residues long. Trimming shortened V by 2 bases and J by 8 bases, and 8 bases separated the two germline ends. Germline V gene data show CDR1 as SGHDT and CDR2 as YYEEEE. The CDR3 DNA sequence: TGTGCCAGCAGCTTAGAGAGCCATGAGCAGTTCTTC. Its protein product is CASSLESHEQFF.